These T cell receptor beta chains were read from a single sample in a study of blood T cell repertoires in COVID-19. Using immunoSEQ multiplex PCR, the repertoire was profiled, and TCRdb retains in-frame clones only, with some absent. The sample gives 300,000 or so clones, about 86% of which show up once; 3.5% to 4.5% is in the top ten. Sequencing was carried out using PBMCs or T cells enriched from blood (not recorded which). Every receptor here comes from a middle-aged woman with acute COVID-19. CDR3s include the opening cysteine and the closing phenylalanine or tryptophan. A D gene is named only where the DNA matches it firmly. The size field is filled for only some rows; it gives once, few, many or a size class.

d_call,cdr3_length,j_call,clone_size,v_call,cdr3_aa,cdr3_nt
TRBD1,16,TRBJ2-5,.,TRBV9,CASSPRGDRGQETQYF,TGTGCCAGCAGCCCAAGGGGGGACAGGGGCCAAGAGACCCAGTACTTC
TRBD2,13,TRBJ2-7,.,TRBV7-9,CASRSGRMWEQYF,TGTGCCAGCCGGAGCGGGAGAATGTGGGAGCAGTACTTC
.,14,TRBJ1-5,.,TRBV6-5,CASSWGRGDQPQHF,TGTGCCAGCAGTTGGGGCAGGGGTGATCAGCCCCAGCATTTT
.,15,TRBJ1-6,.,TRBV19,CASSIQGRWGSPLHF,TGTGCCAGTAGTATACAGGGGCGGTGGGGTTCACCCCTCCACTTT
TRBD2,14,TRBJ2-1,.,TRBV7-2,CASSSMSGGDEQFF,TGTGCCAGCAGCTCCATGAGCGGGGGCGATGAGCAGTTCTTC
.,14,TRBJ1-5,.,TRBV6-1,CASSEGGQTQPQHF,TGTGCCAGCAGTGAAGGGGGACAAACGCAGCCCCAGCATTTT
TRBD2,19,TRBJ2-7,many,TRBV28,CASSSSGTSGRASSYEQYF,TGTGCCAGCAGTTCCTCCGGGACTAGCGGGAGGGCAAGCTCCTACGAGCAGTACTTC
TRBD1,14,TRBJ1-2,.,TRBV7-2,CASSYRRTGFGYTF,TGTGCCAGCAGCTACCGCCGGACAGGGTTCGGCTACACCTTC
.,13,TRBJ1-1,once,TRBV11-3,CASSLSGDTEAFF,TGTGCCAGCAGCCTCTCAGGGGACACTGAAGCTTTCTTT
.,16,TRBJ2-3,.,TRBV19,CASSTLDKAGTDTQYF,TGTGCCAGTAGTACTCTGGACAAGGCGGGCACAGATACGCAGTATTTT
.,16,TRBJ1-5,.,TRBV2,CASSGGVRASNQPQHF,TGTGCCAGCAGTGGGGGGGTGAGGGCTAGCAATCAGCCCCAGCATTTT
.,14,TRBJ2-3,.,TRBV7-9,CASSENMSTDTQYF,TGTGCCAGCAGCGAAAACATGAGCACAGATACGCAGTATTTT
TRBD1,14,TRBJ2-1,once,TRBV28,CASTRAGTGYVQFF,TGTGCCAGCACGAGGGCCGGGACAGGGTATGTGCAGTTCTTC
.,15,TRBJ1-1,.,TRBV5-1,CASSSYRVRNTEAFF,TGCGCCAGCAGCTCCTACAGGGTGAGGAACACTGAAGCTTTCTTT
.,15,TRBJ1-1,.,TRBV10-3,CAISDPSFSNTEAFF,TGTGCCATCAGTGACCCGAGTTTTTCGAACACTGAAGCTTTCTTT
.,16,TRBJ2-5,.,TRBV5-4,CASSFGGSGTQETQYF,TGTGCCAGCAGCTTCGGGGGATCGGGTACCCAAGAGACCCAGTACTTC
TRBD1,18,TRBJ1-4,.,TRBV7-2,CASSFTPGGRVSNEKLFF,TGTGCCAGCAGCTTTACCCCAGGGGGCCGCGTCTCTAATGAAAAACTGTTTTTT
.,13,TRBJ2-7,.,TRBV9,CASSEAPPYEQYF,TGTGCCAGCTCCGAGGCCCCACCCTACGAGCAGTACTTC
TRBD1,15,TRBJ1-1,.,TRBV5-4,CASSRNRGLNTEAFF,TGTGCCAGCAGCAGAAACAGGGGCTTGAACACTGAAGCTTTCTTT
.,14,TRBJ1-2,.,TRBV5-1,CASSFGDKGYGYTF,TGCGCCAGCAGCTTTGGGGACAAGGGCTATGGCTACACCTTC
.,13,TRBJ1-1,.,TRBV19,CASAAGRNTEAFF,TGTGCCAGCGCCGCGGGGCGGAACACTGAAGCTTTCTTT
.,13,TRBJ2-3,.,TRBV7-9,CASSFFRSDTQYF,TGTGCCAGCAGCTTTTTTAGGAGCGATACGCAGTATTTT
.,15,TRBJ1-4,.,TRBV11-2,CASSLDGRVDEKLFF,TGTGCCAGCAGCTTAGATGGCAGGGTGGATGAAAAACTGTTTTTT
.,13,TRBJ2-7,.,TRBV4-1,CASSQSGDYEQYF,TGCGCCAGCAGCCAATCCGGAGACTACGAGCAGTACTTC
.,14,TRBJ1-3,.,TRBV4-2,CASSQDRVGNTIYF,TGTGCCAGCAGCCAAGATCGGGTAGGAAACACCATATATTTT
TRBD2,18,TRBJ2-3,.,TRBV4-3,CASSQDWAGLVSTDTQYF,TGCGCCAGCAGCCAAGATTGGGCGGGACTAGTAAGCACAGATACGCAGTATTTT
TRBD1,21,TRBJ2-2,.,TRBV10-1,CASSDRGERRTGSLDTGELFF,TGCGCCAGCAGTGATCGGGGAGAAAGAAGGACAGGGAGTTTGGACACCGGGGAGCTGTTTTTT
TRBD1,18,TRBJ1-5,few,TRBV27,CASSLGTGKGYGNQPQHF,TGTGCCAGCAGTTTAGGGACAGGGAAAGGGTATGGCAATCAGCCCCAGCATTTT
.,12,TRBJ2-2,.,TRBV27,CASSPRSGELFF,TGTGCCAGCAGCCCCAGGTCCGGGGAGCTGTTTTTT
.,13,TRBJ2-1,.,TRBV29-1,CSVFQGKNDEQFF,TGCAGCGTTTTCCAGGGAAAGAACGATGAGCAGTTCTTC
.,13,TRBJ2-7,.,TRBV6-5,CASRVGHSYEQYF,TGTGCCAGCAGGGTGGGACATTCCTACGAGCAGTACTTC
.,19,TRBJ2-1,.,TRBV7-8,CASSLIPPRASGFNNEQFF,TGTGCCAGCAGCTTAATCCCCCCTCGGGCCTCAGGGTTCAACAATGAGCAGTTCTTC
.,11,TRBJ2-1,.,TRBV6-5,CASRGLYEQFF,TGTGCCAGCAGGGGGCTGTATGAGCAGTTCTTC
.,14,TRBJ1-2,.,TRBV15,CATSRDLGGWGYTF,TGTGCCACCAGCAGAGATCTCGGGGGTTGGGGCTACACCTTC
TRBD1,15,TRBJ2-7,.,TRBV5-1,CASSLGGTGSYEQYF,TGCGCCAGCAGCTTGGGAGGGACAGGGTCCTACGAGCAGTACTTC
.,18,TRBJ2-2,.,TRBV5-1,CASSTSTLSARVAGELFF,TGCGCCAGCAGCACCTCGACTCTCTCGGCGAGGGTAGCCGGGGAGCTGTTTTTT
TRBD1,14,TRBJ2-7,.,TRBV18,CASSRDSYLYEQYF,TGTGCCAGCTCCCGGGACAGTTACCTCTACGAGCAGTACTTC
TRBD2,15,TRBJ2-1,once,TRBV4-3,CASSPIAGIGNEQFF,TGCGCCAGCAGCCCTATAGCGGGAATCGGAAATGAGCAGTTCTTC
.,14,TRBJ1-1,.,TRBV6-5,CASSSTGRGVGAFF,TGTGCCAGCAGTTCCACCGGCAGGGGAGTAGGGGCTTTCTTT
.,15,TRBJ1-5,.,TRBV2,CASSETQGGGQPQHF,TGTGCCAGCAGTGAAACTCAGGGCGGGGGGCAGCCCCAGCATTTT
.,14,TRBJ1-1,.,TRBV19,CASKNPGLSTEAFF,TGTGCCAGTAAAAATCCGGGACTCAGCACTGAAGCTTTCTTT
TRBD2,15,TRBJ2-7,.,TRBV4-2,CASSQVLAGDYEQYF,TGTGCCAGCAGCCAAGTCCTAGCGGGAGATTACGAGCAGTACTTC
TRBD2,14,TRBJ2-1,.,TRBV24-1,CATSESGTNNEQFF,TGTGCCACCAGTGAATCCGGGACTAACAATGAGCAGTTCTTC
TRBD1,15,TRBJ2-7,.,TRBV19,CASSIRTGSSYEQYF,TGTGCCAGTAGTATTAGGACAGGGAGCTCCTACGAGCAGTACTTC
TRBD1,15,TRBJ1-4,.,TRBV2,CASRDRAATNEKLFF,TGTGCCAGCAGGGACAGGGCTGCAACTAATGAAAAACTGTTTTTT
.,14,TRBJ1-2,.,TRBV11-2,CASSLVGVRYGYTF,TGTGCCAGCAGCTTAGTAGGGGTCAGGTATGGCTACACCTTC
.,16,TRBJ2-1,few,TRBV19,CASALDTLTSYNEQFF,TGTGCCAGCGCACTTGATACACTGACTTCCTACAATGAGCAGTTCTTC
.,15,TRBJ1-4,once,TRBV5-1,CASSLRSTTNEKLFF,TGCGCCAGCAGCTTGCGCTCTACAACTAATGAAAAACTGTTTTTT
TRBD2,19,TRBJ2-3,.,TRBV7-9,CASSFRGGPEGGYTDTQYF,TGTGCCAGCAGCTTCCGGGGGGGCCCGGAAGGTGGGTACACAGATACGCAGTATTTT
.,16,TRBJ2-7,.,TRBV4-2,CASSQEADRRSYEQYF,TGTGCCAGCAGCCAAGAAGCAGACAGGAGATCCTACGAGCAGTACTTC
.,14,TRBJ1-1,.,TRBV7-2,CASSLASVNTEAFF,TGTGCCAGCAGCTTAGCGTCGGTGAACACTGAAGCTTTCTTT